This TCR beta chain was documented in a study of T cells in Graves' hyperthyroidism and ophthalmopathy. Broader study findings: Researchers found most expanded thyroid clonotypes above 0.001 in blood as well.

Notes on this clonotype: The antigen remains unidentified.

Regions amplified from RNA transcripts were the TCR beta CDR3 regions. RT-PCR in the first round (using the HTBI primer set) targeted the TCR CDR3. TCRdb used MiXCR to reprocess the multiplex PCR reads, holding one entry per CDR3 protein. The table records roughly 750,000 distinct CDR3 sequences, over 15% of them present only once. The CDR3 consists of 18 residues. Germline lookup yields CDR1 SGDLS and CDR2 YYNGEE. V trimming: 4 bases; J trimming: 1 base; junction bases outside the gene matches: 11. The V call is TRBV9, the J call TRBJ1-2, with 12 bases matching TRBD1. The clonotype was recovered from a young man with Graves' hyperthyroidism. Sequencing used blood. The chain's CDR3 is CASSRSGTGGSINYGYTF. The CDR3 coding sequence is TGTGCCAGCAGCAGGTCAGGGACAGGGGGCTCGATTAACTATGGCTACACCTTC.